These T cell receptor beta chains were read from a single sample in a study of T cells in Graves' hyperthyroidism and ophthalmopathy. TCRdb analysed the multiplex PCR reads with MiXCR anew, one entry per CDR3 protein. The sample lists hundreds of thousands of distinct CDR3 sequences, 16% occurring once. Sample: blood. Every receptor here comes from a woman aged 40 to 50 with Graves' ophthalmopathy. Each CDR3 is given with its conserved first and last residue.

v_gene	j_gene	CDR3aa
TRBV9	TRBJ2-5	CASSVGVAGSQETQYF
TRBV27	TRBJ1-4	CASSPGITNEKLFF
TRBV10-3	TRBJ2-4	CAISDQGANIQYF
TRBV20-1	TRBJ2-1	CSEQGLAGTNEQFF
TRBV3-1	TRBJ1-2	CASSQQTGDYGYTF
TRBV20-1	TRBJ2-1	CSARSFRGLDEQFF
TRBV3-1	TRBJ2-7	CASRQTGGETEQYF
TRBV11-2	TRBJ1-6	CASSLGVGSNSPLHF
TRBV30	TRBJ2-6	CASTQGRNLRGNVLTF
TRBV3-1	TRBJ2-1	CASSLEHRAVDEQFF
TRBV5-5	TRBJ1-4	CASGVRGSDEKLFF
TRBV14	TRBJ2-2	CASSQRAGRRSTGELFF
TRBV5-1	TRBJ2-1	CASSLYLAGLQFF
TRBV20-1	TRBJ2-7	CSASGTGGAGEQYF
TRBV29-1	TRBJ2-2	CSVRAGNTGELFF
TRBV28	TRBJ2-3	CASSLAGGPTDAQYF
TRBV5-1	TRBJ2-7	CASSFPGSSYEQYF
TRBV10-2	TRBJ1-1	CASSPGPEAFF
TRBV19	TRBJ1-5	CATMGQGNQPQHF
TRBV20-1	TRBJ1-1	CSARGDREKAFF
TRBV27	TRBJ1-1	CASSFIGRTTGEAFF
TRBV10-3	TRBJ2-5	CAISRQGGTKTQYF
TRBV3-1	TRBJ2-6	CASSQERGAGANVLTF
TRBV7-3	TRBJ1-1	CASSLTGRGPEAFF
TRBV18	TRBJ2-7	CASSPRDSYEQYF
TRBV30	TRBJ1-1	CAWSVRRTKEAFF
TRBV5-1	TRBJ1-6	CASSLGQNYNSPLHF
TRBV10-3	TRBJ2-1	CAISETPGLARRSSYNEQFF
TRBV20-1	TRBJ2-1	CSAVKTGYNEQFF
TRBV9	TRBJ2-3	CASSGGLAMDTQYF
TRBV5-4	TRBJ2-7	CASSPQRTISYEQYF
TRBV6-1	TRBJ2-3	CASSRGGTGTDTQYF
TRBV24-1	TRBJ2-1	CATSPGYNEQFF
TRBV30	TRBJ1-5	CAWSVRGVSQPQHF
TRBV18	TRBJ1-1	CASSPPGRENTEAFF
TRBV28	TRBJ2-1	CAGSDRWGAHNEQFF
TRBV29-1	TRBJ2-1	CSTGTGRDEQFF
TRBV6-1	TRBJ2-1	CASKGHLFGNEQFF
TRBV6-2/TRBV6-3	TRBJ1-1	CASSLTPGQENTEAFF
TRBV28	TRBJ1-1	CASSLTGVYEAFF
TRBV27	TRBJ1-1	CASSLSLAWSEAFF
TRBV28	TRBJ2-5	CASSFSGARQETQYF
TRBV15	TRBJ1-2	CATSEGQAPNYGYTF
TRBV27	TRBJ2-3	CASSLEPPGDYTDTQYF
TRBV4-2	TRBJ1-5	CASSQARDGSNQPQHF
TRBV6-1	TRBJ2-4	CASNLSGGAQYF
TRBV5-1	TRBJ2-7	CASSLMRSSYEQYF